This T cell receptor (beta chain) is drawn from a study of T cell repertoires in aging, cancer and after chemotherapy. In the study overall: Six age groups, ranging from 30 or younger to 70 or older, included the donors. Patients with chronic lymphocytic leukemia were sampled before and after fludarabine- or bendamustine-based chemotherapy. Study-level points and caveats: Age-matched healthy donors had significantly more diverse, less clonal blood TCR repertoires than untreated cancer patients.

The CDR3 is 14 amino acids. Per the germline V gene, CDR1 is ENHRY and CDR2 is SYGVKD. After removal of 10 bases from V and 3 bases from J, the junction contained 9 bases not matched to a gene. TRB rearrangements spanning V, D and J were amplified using mixed TRB-A/B primers. From the multiplex PCR reads, TCRdb called clonotypes with MiXCR, one entry per CDR3 protein. The table records about 9,000 distinct CDR3 sequences, roughly a quarter of them present only once. Amplification of TCR beta used genomic DNA extracted from peripheral blood. This clonotype was seen a few times. Its antigen is not identified.

This TCR was recovered from a human donor with a blood cancer. The donor label of this sample is uncertain. The sequencing sample was made of blood. The gene calls are TRBV10-3 and TRBJ2-7; 10 bases match TRBD1. The CDR3 nucleotides are TGTGCCACCGTTTCCGGGACAGGGGTCTACGAGCAGTACTTC. This gives the protein CATVSGTGVYEQYF.